Given below is one T cell receptor (beta chain) in context. Original methodology: Reference gene primer amplification gave estimated nucleated cell counts. Repertoires were generated with immunoSEQ multiplex PCR, while TCRdb's copy carries only in-frame clones and drops some. For V, J and clone size, that table is used; D and trimming come from the DNA. The sample has about 150,000 clones; 84% are singletons. Trimming cost V 5 bases and J 4 bases, with 11 bases left between them. The germline CDR1 and CDR2 sequences are SGHTA and FQGTGA. This CDR3 region has 13 residues. The data derive from a study of blood T cell repertoires in COVID-19. Seattle-derived patients entered the study during active infection and were followed longitudinally.

This rearrangement joins TRBV7-3 to TRBJ2-5; D may be TRBD2 (6 bases). Sequences were obtained from peripheral blood. This clonotype was sampled from a man aged 30 to 39 with COVID-19, enrolled during active disease. The CDR3 DNA sequence: TGTGCCAGCAGCGGAGGGCAGGGAGAGACCCAGTACTTC. As protein: CASSGGQGETQYF.